This TCR beta chain was profiled in a study of cytomegalovirus exposure and HLA in healthy donors. Data came from immunoSEQ multiplex PCR; TCRdb stores just in-frame clones and leaves some out. Of 150,000 or so clones in the sample, about 82% were seen once. The CDR3 has 17 amino acids. The germline V gene has CDR1 SGDLS and CDR2 YYNGEE. The V segment lost 3 bases and the J segment 3 bases; nucleotides outside the gene matches: 8. The rearrangement joins TRBV9 to TRBJ2-3; 12 bases fit TRBD2. The sequenced sample consisted of PBMCs. This clonotype originated in a human donor in good health. DNA of the CDR3: TGTGCCAGCAGCGGGGGTGGACTAGCGGGGATTACAGATACGCAGTATTTT. It is translated as CASSGGGLAGITDTQYF.